This TCR beta chain stems from a study of PD-1 blockade in mismatch repair-deficient tumors. The CDR3 has 14 amino acids. V lost 4 bases, J lost 1 base, and 11 bases lay in between. Germline lookup yields CDR1 SGHNT and CDR2 YYREEE (reference sequence). Profiled with immunoSEQ multiplex PCR; TCRdb holds only in-frame clones, not every one. The table shows about 34,000 clones, with less than 90% occurring only once. Sequenced here: PBMCs, sampled 6 to 7 weeks after starting pembrolizumab. The TCR was taken from an adult with mismatch repair-deficient cancer. The rearrangement joins TRBV5-4 to TRBJ1-1; the D gene is possibly TRBD1 (6 bases). In DNA form, the CDR3 reads TGTGCCAGCAGCACGATAGGGGGGAACACTGAAGCTTTCTTT. Amino acid sequence: CASSTIGGNTEAFF. The variable domain in full, with the rest retrieved from reference TRBV5-4 and TRBJ1-1, is ETGVTQSPTHLIKTRGQQVTLRCSSQSGHNTVSWYQQALGQGPQFIFQYYREEENGRGNFPPRFSGLQFPNYSSELNVNALELDDSALYLCASSTIGGNTEAFFGQGTRLTVV.